This record concerns one T cell receptor beta chain sequence. Its matching antigen is unknown. TCRdb used MiXCR to reprocess the 5' RACE reads, holding one entry per CDR3 protein. This table has 45,000 to 65,000 distinct CDR3 sequences, roughly 7.4% appearing once. The data stem from a study of spatial heterogeneity in lung cancer. Study as a whole: Available PBMC from follow-up, collected a median of around two years after resection, underwent sequencing. Findings and caveats of the study: Circulating ubiquitous expanded tumor TCRs were observed more frequently at resection than at follow-up.

Time point here: blood at routine non-recurrence follow-up after resection. No cell sorting; template was whole RNA from tumor, lung tissue or PBMC. This clonotype originated in a female donor with early-stage non-small cell lung cancer. The starting material was PBMCs, obtained at follow-up.

The CDR3 spells CASTRWGGPEGETQYF. The CDR3 DNA reads TGTGCCAGCACCCGATGGGGAGGACCAGAGGGGGAGACCCAGTACTTC. J is TRBJ2-5 and V is TRBV6-2 or TRBV6-3; possibly TRBD2 for D (6 bases). The V gene lost 7 bases and the J gene lost 5 bases, with 23 bases spanning the gap. The V gene's germline CDR1 is MNHEY and CDR2 SVGEGT. The CDR3 sequence is 16 residues long.